This TCR beta chain was captured by sequencing in a study of OX40 agonist ivuxolimab in advanced cancers. Comment on this clone: Antigen: not known.

CDR1 is DFQATT, CDR2 SNEGSKA, per germline (reference sequence). CDR3 size: 11 residues. The V end lost 5 bases, the J end lost 3 bases, and 8 bases lay between the germline ends. General study results and limits: CD4+ and CD8+ blood T cells expanded clonally by week 6 at 0.1 to 3.0 mg/kg.

Clones were sequenced by immunoSEQ multiplex PCR, and TCRdb holds only the in-frame ones, with some missing. In the table there are tens of thousands of clones, roughly 80% of which are singletons. The receptor comes from an adult with an advanced solid tumor such as melanoma, head and neck, liver or kidney cancer. Source: CD4+ or CD8+ T cells sorted from blood, taken in a trial of the OX40 agonist ivuxolimab. The chain couples TRBV20-1 to TRBJ2-7; D is uncertain. This chain's CDR3 is CSAYAIYEQYF. The CDR3 DNA sequence: TGCAGTGCTTACGCAATCTACGAGCAGTACTTC.